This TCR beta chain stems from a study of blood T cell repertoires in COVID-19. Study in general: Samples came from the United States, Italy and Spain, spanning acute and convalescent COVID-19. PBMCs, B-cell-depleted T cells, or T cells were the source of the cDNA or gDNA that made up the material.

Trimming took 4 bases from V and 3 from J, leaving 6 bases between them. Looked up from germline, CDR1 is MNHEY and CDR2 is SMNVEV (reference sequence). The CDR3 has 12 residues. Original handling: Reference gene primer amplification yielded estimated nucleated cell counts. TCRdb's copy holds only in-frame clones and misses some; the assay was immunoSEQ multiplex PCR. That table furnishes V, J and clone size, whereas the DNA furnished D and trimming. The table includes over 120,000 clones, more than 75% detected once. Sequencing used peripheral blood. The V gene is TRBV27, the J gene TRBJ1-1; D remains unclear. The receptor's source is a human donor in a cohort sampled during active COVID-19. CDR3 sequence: CASSSLYTEAFF. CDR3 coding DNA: TGTGCCAGCAGTTCCTTATACACTGAAGCTTTCTTT.